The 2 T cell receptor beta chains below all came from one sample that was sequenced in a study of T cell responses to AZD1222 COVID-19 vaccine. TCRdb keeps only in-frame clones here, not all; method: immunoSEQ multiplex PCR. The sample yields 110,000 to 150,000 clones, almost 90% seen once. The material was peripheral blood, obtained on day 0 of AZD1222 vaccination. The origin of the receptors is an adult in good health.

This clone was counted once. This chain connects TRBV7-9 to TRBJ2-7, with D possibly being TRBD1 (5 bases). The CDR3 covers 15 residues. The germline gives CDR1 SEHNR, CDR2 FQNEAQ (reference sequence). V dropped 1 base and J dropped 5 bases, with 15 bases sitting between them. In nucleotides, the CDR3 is TGTGCCAGCAGCTTAGAGGGCAGGGCGTGGGACGAGCAGTACTTC. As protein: CASSLEGRAWDEQYF.

The CDR3, as DNA: TGTGCCAGCAGCACCCCGTCAACTAGCCTCGTAGGTGAGCAGTACTTC. It specifies CASSTPSTSLVGEQYF. The chain carries TRBV5-4 and TRBJ2-7; D may be TRBD2 (6 bases). The germline CDR1 and CDR2 sequences are SGHNT and YYREEE (reference sequence). The V end was cut by 4 bases, the J end by 7 bases, with 24 bases between. This CDR3 region has 16 residues.